This note documents a single T cell receptor beta chain sequence. TCRdb keeps only in-frame clones here, not all; method: immunoSEQ multiplex PCR. Among 61,000 or so clones listed, around 89% were seen once. These data are taken from a study of control samples from healthy donors and cancer patients. Between the trimmed V and J ends, which lost 6 bases and 7 bases, there was a span of 13 bases. The CDR3 is 13 residues long. Germline V gene lookup returns CDR1 LNHDA and CDR2 SQIVND (reference sequence). The sample taken for sequencing was PBMCs. The sequence derives from a man aged 55 to 69 with colorectal cancer. The rearrangement joins TRBV19 to TRBJ2-1, with D perhaps TRBD1 (5 bases). CDR3 nucleotides: TGTGCCAGTAGCCCCGACAGCCGAAATGAGCAGTTCTTC. It is translated as CASSPDSRNEQFF.